These 21 T cell receptor beta chains came from one sample sequenced in a study of blood T cell repertoires in COVID-19. Assay used: immunoSEQ multiplex PCR; TCRdb lists only in-frame clones, some missing. The table shows about 65,000 clones, with about 93% occurring only once. The sequenced sample consisted of peripheral blood. The receptors come from an older man with active COVID-19.

J is TRBJ2-5 and V is TRBV9; 7 bases are a match to TRBD1. Germline assignment: CDR1 SGDLS and CDR2 YYNGEE. The CDR3 extends over 17 amino acids. V lost 0 bases and J lost 3; bases outside the gene matches: 11. The CDR3 reads CASSVGWTGPGEETQYF. CDR3 DNA sequence: TGTGCCAGCAGCGTAGGGTGGACAGGACCTGGGGAAGAGACCCAGTACTTC.

A few counts support this clone. CDR3 residues: CASSQSVSVTKLYSNQPQHF. CDR3 nucleotides: TGTGCCAGCAGCCAATCGGTTAGCGTCACCAAACTATATAGCAATCAGCCCCAGCATTTT. V usage is TRBV3-1 (or the pseudogene TRBV3-2) and J usage is TRBJ1-5, with D unclear. Trimming took off 2 bases at V and 0 bases at J, with 23 bases between the two ends. The CDR3 covers 20 residues. Germline CDR1 LGHDT, CDR2 YNNKEL (reference sequence).

J is TRBJ1-1 and V is TRBV28; D gene uncertain. The CDR3 spans 13 residues. V lost 3 bases, J lost 7 bases, and 12 bases lay in between. The germline CDR1 and CDR2 sequences are MDHEN and SYDVKM. CDR3 bases: TGTGCCAGCAGTTTGGGCTTGGGCCTTGAAGCTTTCTTT. This codes for CASSLGLGLEAFF.

The V and J genes are TRBV28 and TRBJ2-1, with a weak D call TRBD2 (6 bases). Germline loops: CDR1 MDHEN, CDR2 SYDVKM. This CDR3 is 17 amino acids long. V lost 4 bases to trimming and J lost 1 base, with 17 bases between them. DNA for the CDR3: TGTGCCAGCAGTTCACTTCGGGACTCCAAATCCTACAATGAGCAGTTCTTC. As protein: CASSSLRDSKSYNEQFF.

V and J are TRBV3-1 (or the pseudogene TRBV3-2) and TRBJ1-2; TRBD1 matches 7 bases. J gave up 14 bases and V 4 bases, and 7 bases lay outside the gene matches. This CDR3 region has 11 residues. Per the germline V gene, CDR1 is LGHDT and CDR2 is YNNKEL (reference sequence). CDR3: CASSLRGAQTF. In DNA form, the CDR3 reads TGTGCCAGCAGCCTCAGGGGGGCACAAACCTTC.

This clone was detected once. This chain uses TRBV20-1 with TRBJ2-5; D remains ambiguous. Trimming took off 6 bases at V and 5 bases at J, with 10 bases between the two ends. CDR1 and CDR2 (germline): DFQATT, SNEGSKA (reference sequence). There are 11 residues in the CDR3. CDR3 in amino acids: CSAKFGETQYF. The CDR3 nucleotides are TGCAGTGCCAAGTTCGGGGAGACCCAGTACTTC.

A note on this clone: Because it lacks the conserved phenylalanine or tryptophan at the end, this CDR3 is likely a read error. No DNA is shown, since the ends of the CDR3 on it are uncertain; the CDR3 is the one TCRdb lists. The chain uses TRBV28 and TRBJ2-7; the D call of TRBD2 is as the table states it, not checked on the DNA. The V gene's germline CDR1 is MDHEN and CDR2 SYDVKM. The length of the CDR3 is 12 amino acids, counting both ends. The CDR3 region is CASSTQSNYLLL.

The gene calls are TRBV18 and TRBJ1-4, with 8 bases fitting TRBD1. Looked up from germline, CDR1 is KGHSH and CDR2 is LQKENI. Trimming removed 3 bases from V and 11 bases from J; junction bases left unmatched: 8. The CDR3 totals 14 residues. The DNA of the CDR3 is TGTGCCAGCTCACCCCCGCAGGGGGCGGGTAAACTGTTTTTT. Translating it yields CASSPPQGAGKLFF. Filled out from reference TRBV18 and TRBJ1-4, the complete variable domain reads NAGVMQNPRHLVRRRGQEARLRCSPMKGHSHVYWYRQLPEEGLKFMVYLQKENIIDESGMPKERFSAEFPKEGPSILRIQQVVRGDSAAYFCASSPPQGAGKLFFGSGTQLSVL.

The count of this clone is one. The genes are TRBV18 and TRBJ2-1; 7 bases are a match to TRBD1. The germline V gene has CDR1 KGHSH and CDR2 LQKENI. This CDR3 has 13 residues. Trimming took 3 bases from V and 5 from J; bases not matched to a gene: 1. The CDR3 protein is CASSPGQHNEQFF. Here the CDR3 DNA reads TGTGCCAGCTCACCGGGACAGCACAATGAGCAGTTCTTC.

The CDR3 sequence is CASSLRTGGRNTIYF. The CDR3 coding sequence is TGTGCCAGCAGCTTAAGGACAGGGGGTAGAAACACCATATATTTT. V is TRBV13 and J is TRBJ1-3, with 10 bases that match TRBD1. This CDR3 spans 15 amino acids. The V and J ends lost 2 bases and 5 bases, in that order; junction bases with no gene match: 3. Looked up from germline, CDR1 is PRHDT and CDR2 is FYEKMQ (reference sequence).

The J gene is TRBJ2-5, the V gene TRBV9; no reliable D call. The CDR3 is made up of 14 amino acids. V dropped 0 bases and J dropped 1 base, with 7 bases sitting between them. Per germline, CDR1 SGDLS and CDR2 YYNGEE. CDR3 sequence (DNA): TGTGCCAGCAGCGTAGCACAAAGCCAAGAGACCCAGTACTTC. This codes for CASSVAQSQETQYF.

The chain uses TRBV18 and TRBJ2-1, with 8 bases aligning to TRBD2. The V and J ends lost 0 bases and 9 bases, in that order; junction bases with no gene match: 7. Germline V gives CDR1 KGHSH, CDR2 LQKENI. The CDR3 loop spans 15 amino acids. CDR3 residues: CASSPPAGAVGEQFF. The DNA of the CDR3 is TGTGCCAGCTCACCACCAGCGGGGGCAGTAGGTGAGCAGTTCTTC.

This chain uses TRBV19 with TRBJ2-1; 10 bases align to TRBD1. Trimming cost V 6 bases and J 8 bases; bases outside gene matches: 10. This CDR3 is built from 15 residues. Germline V gives CDR1 LNHDA, CDR2 SQIVND (reference sequence). In DNA, the CDR3 is TGTGCCAGTAGCCCGACAGGGGGCTATATGGATGAGCAGTTCTTC. This codes for CASSPTGGYMDEQFF.

V is TRBV19 and J is TRBJ2-6, with 9 bases matching TRBD1. Germline V lookup: CDR1 LNHDA, CDR2 SQIVND (reference sequence). The CDR3 totals 19 residues. With 0 bases clipped from V and 1 base from J, the junction kept 7 bases outside the gene matches. The chain's CDR3 is CASSIERQGGWSGANVLTF. CDR3 coding DNA: TGTGCCAGTAGTATAGAAAGACAGGGGGGGTGGTCTGGGGCCAACGTCCTGACTTTC.

The chain recombines TRBV7-6 with TRBJ2-2; the D gene is possibly TRBD2 (5 bases). This CDR3 contains 14 residues. Germline CDR1 and CDR2: SGHVS and FNYEAQ. Trimming removed 8 bases at V and 4 bases at J, with 14 bases between. The chain's CDR3 is CASGRGISTGELFF. The CDR3 region has the DNA TGTGCCAGCGGTCGGGGTATCAGCACCGGGGAGCTGTTTTTT. Full variable domain (remainder filled in from reference TRBV7-6 and TRBJ2-2): GAGVSQSPRYKVTKRGQDVALRCDPISGHVSLYWYRQALGQGPEFLTYFNYEAQQDKSGLPNDRFSAERPEGSISTLTIQRTEQRDSAMYRCASGRGISTGELFFGEGSRLTVL.

The rearrangement joins TRBV5-1 to TRBJ2-3; 8 bases are a match to TRBD2. V was pared by 1 base and J by 0 bases, with 4 bases of the junction left unmatched. The CDR3 extends over 16 amino acids. From germline, CDR1 is SGHRS and CDR2 YFSETQ. The CDR3 DNA reads TGCGCCAGCAGCTTGTCGGGGGGGACTAGCACAGATACGCAGTATTTT. Protein sequence: CASSLSGGTSTDTQYF.

The chain carries TRBV2 and TRBJ2-7; 7 nucleotides line up with TRBD1. The length of the CDR3 is 13 residues. J was trimmed by 2 bases and V by 7 bases; bases with no gene match: 5. The germline V gene encodes CDR1 SNHLY and CDR2 FYNNEI. As DNA, the CDR3 is TGTGCCAGCAATGCACAGGGGCCCTACGAGCAGTACTTC. Encoded protein: CASNAQGPYEQYF.

In nucleotides, the CDR3 is TGTGCCAGCAGCCGGAACTCAGGGGGCAGGTATGGCTACACCTTC. Translated, it gives CASSRNSGGRYGYTF. The chain couples TRBV3-1 (or the pseudogene TRBV3-2) to TRBJ1-2; 8 bases fit TRBD1. CDR1 and CDR2 (germline): LGHDT, YNNKEL (reference sequence). This CDR3 region has 15 residues. V lost 4 bases, J lost 5 bases, and 9 bases stayed unmatched.

This chain connects TRBV5-8 to TRBJ2-3, with a tentative D call TRBD1 (5 bases). Trimming removed 1 base at V and 0 bases at J, with 15 bases between. The CDR3 has 17 residues. The germline gives CDR1 SGHTS, CDR2 YDEGEE. The CDR3: CASSLTGLRQSTDTQYF. The CDR3 region has the DNA TGTGCCAGCAGCTTGACAGGTTTGAGACAAAGCACAGATACGCAGTATTTT.

The chain employs TRBV5-1 and TRBJ2-7, with a weak D call TRBD2 (5 bases). V was pared by 2 bases and J by 4 bases, with 10 bases between. The germline V gene encodes CDR1 SGHRS and CDR2 YFSETQ. The CDR3 has 13 amino acids. The CDR3 loop reads CASSFGEFYEQYF. CDR3 sequence (DNA): TGCGCCAGCAGCTTCGGGGAATTTTACGAGCAGTACTTC.

The CDR3 protein is CASTAGLGDTQYF. In DNA form, the CDR3 reads TGTGCCAGCACAGCGGGGCTGGGGGATACGCAGTATTTT. The rearrangement links TRBV2 to TRBJ2-3; 7 bases match TRBD2. J lost 6 bases, V lost 7 bases, and 7 bases had no gene match. The CDR3 runs 13 residues. CDR1 and CDR2 from the germline V gene are SNHLY and FYNNEI.